Presented here are 28 T cell receptor beta chains from one specimen sequenced in a study of T cells expressing NK-cell markers. TCRdb reprocessed the 5' RACE reads, with one entry per CDR3 protein and no DNA. Listed are about 160,000 distinct CDR3 sequences; 15% to 20% falls within the top ten. Sequenced: blood T cells: a sorted CD56 or NKG2C T cell subset, CD4+ or CD8+ T cells, or bulk PBMC T cells (not recorded which). These receptors originate from a woman between 18 and 75 years old in good health.

The chain carries TRBV20-1 and TRBJ1-5; TCRdb proposes TRBD1, but this gene call is untestable without DNA. Germline loops: CDR1 DFQATT, CDR2 SNEGSKA (reference sequence). The CDR3 runs 15 residues. This CDR3 is CSARDLTGAGQPQHF.

The chain links TRBV29-1 to TRBJ2-1; lacking DNA, the TRBD1 call made by TCRdb goes unchecked. The CDR3 spans 15 residues. Looked up from germline, CDR1 is SQVTM and CDR2 is ANQGSEA. The CDR3 sequence: CSVDTIRGPTAEQFF.

This sequence joins TRBV2 and TRBJ2-1; the TCRdb call, TRBD1, lacks DNA for checking. The CDR3 runs to 15 residues. In germline, CDR1 is SNHLY, CDR2 FYNNEI. The CDR3: CASSERTGRDNEQFF.

V usage is TRBV5-1 and J usage is TRBJ1-5; the TRBD1 assignment by TCRdb is unverifiable without DNA. The CDR3 spans 14 residues. Looked up from germline, CDR1 is SGHRS and CDR2 is YFSETQ. The CDR3 loop reads CASSSQGMGQPQHF.

The gene calls are TRBV4-1 and TRBJ2-1; no DNA is available, so the TRBD2 call from TCRdb remains unchecked. The CDR3 has 18 residues. The germline V gene encodes CDR1 MGHRA and CDR2 YSYEKL. The CDR3 reads CASSQVSGGLAMNNEQFF.

V gene TRBV2 combines with J gene TRBJ2-1; TCRdb reports TRBD2, a call that lacks DNA to check it against. The CDR3 spans 16 residues. Germline V gene data show CDR1 as SNHLY and CDR2 as FYNNEI. The CDR3 is CASRSAGISSYNEQFF.

The chain uses TRBV18 and TRBJ2-3; with no DNA, the TCRdb D assignment of TRBD2 cannot be verified. CDR3 length equals 16 residues. CDR1 is KGHSH, CDR2 LQKENI, per germline. The CDR3 here is CASSPTSGSSTDTQYF.

The rearrangement uses TRBV7-9 and TRBJ2-7. CDR1 and CDR2 (germline): SEHNR, FQNEAQ (reference sequence). CDR3 length: 13 residues. The CDR3 spells CASSFDTTYEQYF.

The chain recombines TRBV5-1 with TRBJ2-7; TCRdb's D call of TRBD1 is untestable without DNA. The CDR3 runs 14 residues. The germline CDR1 and CDR2 sequences are SGHRS and YFSETQ. The CDR3 loop is CASSGLTGYDEQYF.

V is TRBV11-2 and J is TRBJ2-5; TCRdb's D call of TRBD2 is untestable without DNA. The CDR3 is made up of 17 amino acids. Germline CDR1 is SGHAT and CDR2 is FQNNGV. CDR3: CASSSTERGGWGVTQYF. Full variable domain (missing parts from reference TRBV11-2 and TRBJ2-5): EAGVAQSPRYKIIEKRQSVAFWCNPISGHATLYWYQQILGQGPKLLIQFQNNGVVDDSQLPKDRFSAERLKGVDSTLKIQPAKLEDSAVYLCASSSTERGGWGVTQYFGPGTRLLVL.

The V gene is TRBV20-1, the J gene TRBJ2-3. Looked up from germline, CDR1 is DFQATT and CDR2 is SNEGSKA (reference sequence). CDR3 size: 14 residues. The CDR3 loop is CSARRQISTDTQYF.

The rearrangement joins TRBV20-1 to TRBJ2-7; with no DNA, the TCRdb D assignment of TRBD1 cannot be verified. Germline V gene sequence: CDR1 DFQATT, CDR2 SNEGSKA (reference sequence). The CDR3 covers 16 residues. The CDR3 reads CSAKNLDTGSSGEQYF.

The chain carries TRBV5-6 and TRBJ2-3; lacking DNA, the TRBD2 call made by TCRdb goes unchecked. CDR1 and CDR2 (germline): SGHDT, YYEEEE. The CDR3 length is 16 residues. CDR3 loop: CASSWRLAGITDTQYF.

V usage is TRBV24-1 and J usage is TRBJ2-3; TCRdb's D call, TRBD2, is unchecked because there is no DNA. Germline V gene sequence: CDR1 KGHDR, CDR2 SFDVKD. The length of the CDR3 is 16 residues. The CDR3 is CATGQTLTSGPDAQYF.

The genes are TRBV20-1 and TRBJ1-1. The germline V gene encodes CDR1 DFQATT and CDR2 SNEGSKA (reference sequence). CDR3 length equals 12 residues. The CDR3: CSARDVVAEAFF.

V usage is TRBV12-3 or TRBV12-4 and J usage is TRBJ1-2; TCRdb outputs TRBD1, but without DNA this stays unchecked. The CDR3 loop spans 14 amino acids. The CDR3 sequence is CASSLYRGGYGYTF.

J is TRBJ1-1 and V is TRBV29-1; TCRdb outputs TRBD1, but without DNA this stays unchecked. CDR1 is SQVTM, CDR2 ANQGSEA, per germline. The CDR3 totals 12 residues. The chain's CDR3 is CSAGTGNTEAFF.

The V and J genes are TRBV2 and TRBJ2-3; TCRdb selects TRBD1, and the lack of DNA leaves this call unchecked. The CDR3 covers 16 residues. In germline, CDR1 is SNHLY, CDR2 FYNNEI. The chain's CDR3 is CASSDSAPRGTDTQYF.

The V call is TRBV4-1, the J call TRBJ2-7. Germline V gene sequence: CDR1 MGHRA, CDR2 YSYEKL. The CDR3 consists of 13 residues. This CDR3 reads CASSQDYNYEQYF.

This CDR3 is CASSFQGIGIYEQYF. The chain joins TRBV28 to TRBJ2-7; the TRBD1 assignment by TCRdb is unverifiable without DNA. The germline gives CDR1 MDHEN, CDR2 SYDVKM. The CDR3 runs 15 residues.

J is TRBJ1-2 and V is TRBV20-1; TCRdb's D gene call, TRBD1, goes unchecked for lack of DNA. Germline values: CDR1 DFQATT, CDR2 SNEGSKA (reference sequence). The CDR3 runs to 16 residues. CDR3 residues: CSARDPVRDTTSGYTF.

The V gene is TRBV29-1, the J gene TRBJ1-2; as DNA is missing, the TRBD1 call by TCRdb cannot be tested. Germline V gene sequence: CDR1 SQVTM, CDR2 ANQGSEA. The CDR3 spans 14 residues. The CDR3 reads CSVARDGNNYGYTF.

V usage is TRBV5-1 and J usage is TRBJ2-6. The CDR3 length is 14 residues. Germline V gene data show CDR1 as SGHRS and CDR2 as YFSETQ. CDR3 sequence reads: CASSQDSGANVLTF.

The chain carries TRBV4-1 and TRBJ2-7; TCRdb designates TRBD2, a call that cannot be tested without DNA. This CDR3 spans 15 amino acids. Germline CDR1 reads MGHRA; CDR2 reads YSYEKL. CDR3 protein: CASSQLALESYEQYF.

This chain connects TRBV20-1 to TRBJ2-5; the TCRdb D gene call, TRBD1, has no DNA to confirm it. CDR1 and CDR2 from the germline V gene are DFQATT and SNEGSKA (reference sequence). The CDR3 contains 13 residues. The CDR3 region is CSAPEQGAETQYF.

The CDR3 sequence: CASSTGGDNTGELFF. The chain joins TRBV19 to TRBJ2-2; TCRdb's assignment of TRBD2 cannot be checked, as there is no DNA. The CDR3 contains 15 residues. Germline CDR1 LNHDA, CDR2 SQIVND (reference sequence).

The rearrangement joins TRBV4-1 to TRBJ1-1; TCRdb outputs TRBD1, but without DNA this stays unchecked. Germline CDR1 is MGHRA and CDR2 is YSYEKL. CDR3 length: 16 amino acids. CDR3 sequence reads: CASSQHRGQGGTEAFF.

The chain couples TRBV15 to TRBJ2-3; checking the TCRdb D call of TRBD1 is not possible without DNA. CDR1 and CDR2 (germline): LNHNV, YYDKDF (reference sequence). The CDR3 covers 21 residues. CDR3 in amino acids: CATSRNNRGGPTAETTDTQYF.